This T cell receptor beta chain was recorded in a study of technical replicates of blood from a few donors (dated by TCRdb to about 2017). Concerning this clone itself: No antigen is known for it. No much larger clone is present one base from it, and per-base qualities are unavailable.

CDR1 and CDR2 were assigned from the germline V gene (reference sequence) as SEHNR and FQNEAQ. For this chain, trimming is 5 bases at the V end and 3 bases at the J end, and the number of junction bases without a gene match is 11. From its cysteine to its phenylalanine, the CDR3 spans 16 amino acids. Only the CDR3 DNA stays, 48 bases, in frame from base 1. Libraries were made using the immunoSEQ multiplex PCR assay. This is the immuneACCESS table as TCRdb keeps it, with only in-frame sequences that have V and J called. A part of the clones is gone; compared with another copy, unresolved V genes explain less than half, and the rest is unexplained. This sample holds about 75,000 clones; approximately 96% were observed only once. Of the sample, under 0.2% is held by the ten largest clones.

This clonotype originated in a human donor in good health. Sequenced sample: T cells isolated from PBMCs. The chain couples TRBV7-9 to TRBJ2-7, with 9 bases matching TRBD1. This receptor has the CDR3 CASSLAGQGTNYEQYF. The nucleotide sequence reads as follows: TGTGCCAGCAGCCTCGCCGGACAGGGGACGAACTACGAGCAGTACTTC.